This T cell receptor (beta chain) was recovered during a study of T cell repertoires in cytomegalovirus infection. Study-wide context: TCR beta signatures that were public indicated CMV infection and matching HLA type.

General study results and limits: In two of eight donors, the top clonotype was HLA-C-restricted CMV-specific.

TCRdb reanalysed the reads using MiXCR and keeps one entry per CDR3 protein. Of hundreds of thousands of distinct CDR3 sequences listed, 15% to 20% are singletons. Per the germline V gene, CDR1 is SGHDT and CDR2 is YYEEEE. The length of the CDR3 is 11 residues. V gave up 1 base and J gave up 9 bases, with 5 bases separating them. This clonotype showed up just a few times. Antigen: not known. The chain uses TRBV5-6 and TRBJ2-1, with no clear D. Input material: PBMCs. The sequence came from a human donor in good health (CMV status not recorded). Some clones in this sample may be carry-over from other donors' samples. As DNA, the CDR3 is TGTGCCAGCAGCTTGCTGGGTGAGCAGTTCTTC. Protein product: CASSLLGEQFF.